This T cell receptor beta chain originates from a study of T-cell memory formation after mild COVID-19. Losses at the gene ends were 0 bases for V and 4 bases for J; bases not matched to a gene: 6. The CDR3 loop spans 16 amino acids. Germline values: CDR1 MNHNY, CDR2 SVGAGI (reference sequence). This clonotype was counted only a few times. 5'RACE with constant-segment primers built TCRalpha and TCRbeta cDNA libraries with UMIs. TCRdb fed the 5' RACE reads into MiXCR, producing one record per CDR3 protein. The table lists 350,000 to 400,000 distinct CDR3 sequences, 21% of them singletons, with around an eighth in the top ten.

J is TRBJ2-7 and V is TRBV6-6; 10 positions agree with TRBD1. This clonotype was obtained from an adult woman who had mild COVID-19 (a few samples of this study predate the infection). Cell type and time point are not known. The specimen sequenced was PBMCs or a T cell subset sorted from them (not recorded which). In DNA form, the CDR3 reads TGTGCCAGCAGTTACTCTTGGGGACAGGGGATATACGAGCAGTACTTC. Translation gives CASSYSWGQGIYEQYF.